Presented here are 4 T cell receptor beta chains from one specimen sequenced in a study of T cell changes during pregnancy in multiple sclerosis. Sequencing used immunoSEQ multiplex PCR; TCRdb keeps in-frame clones, though not all of them. Seen here are 35,000 to 40,000 clones, about 92% observed once, and the top ten hold 0.6% to 0.9%. The sample consisted of CD4+ T cells from peripheral blood mononuclear cells, taken after pregnancy. These receptors were taken from a female donor in good health, enrolled as a control in a pregnancy study.

This clone was observed once. The chain carries TRBV28 and TRBJ2-7, with D tentatively TRBD1 (6 bases). The CDR3 is made up of 11 amino acids. The germline gives CDR1 MDHEN, CDR2 SYDVKM. The ends were cut back, 6 bases at V and 6 bases at J, with 9 bases in the middle. CDR3 bases: TGTGCCAGCAGGAGGGGGAGCGAGCAGTACTTC. Protein product: CASRRGSEQYF.

J is TRBJ2-2 and V is TRBV15; tentative D call: TRBD2 (5 bases). The germline gives CDR1 LNHNV, CDR2 YYDKDF (reference sequence). V lost 0 bases, J lost 2 bases, and 10 bases lay in between. The CDR3 extends over 16 amino acids. The CDR3 bases are TGTGCCACCAGCAGAGATCCAGCGGACAACACCGGGGAGCTGTTTTTT. The encoded protein is CATSRDPADNTGELFF.

This clone was observed a handful of times. This chain joins TRBV9 and TRBJ2-1, with TRBD1 as a possible D gene (6 bases). The V gene's germline CDR1 is SGDLS and CDR2 YYNGEE. The CDR3 has 16 residues. Trimming pared 0 bases from V and 7 bases from J, leaving 17 bases between. The CDR3 is CASSVAGAGVWNEQFF. CDR3 sequence (DNA): TGTGCCAGCAGCGTAGCAGGGGCCGGAGTGTGGAATGAGCAGTTCTTC.

This chain links TRBV7-9 with TRBJ2-1, with 10 nucleotides matching TRBD1. CDR1 SEHNR and CDR2 FQNEAQ come from the germline V gene (reference sequence). This CDR3 has 16 residues. The V gene end was trimmed by 5 bases and the J gene end by 9 bases; junction bases not matched to a gene: 13. Here the CDR3 reads CASSPWSGTGVGEQFF. In DNA, the CDR3 is TGTGCCAGCAGCCCCTGGTCCGGGACAGGGGTTGGTGAGCAGTTCTTC.